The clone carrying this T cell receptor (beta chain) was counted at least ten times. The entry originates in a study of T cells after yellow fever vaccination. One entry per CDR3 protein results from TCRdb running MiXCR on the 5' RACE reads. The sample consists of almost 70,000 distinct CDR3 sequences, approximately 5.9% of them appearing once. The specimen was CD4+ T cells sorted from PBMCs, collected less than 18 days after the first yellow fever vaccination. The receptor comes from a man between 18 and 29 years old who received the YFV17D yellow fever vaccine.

CDR3 loop: CASSQPYRADEQFF. DNA for the CDR3: TGCGCCAGCAGCCAACCCTACAGGGCCGATGAGCAGTTCTTC. V and J are TRBV4-1 and TRBJ2-1, with D perhaps matching TRBD1 (6 bases). This CDR3 spans 14 amino acids. V shed 2 bases and J shed 8 bases, with 13 bases lying between them. The germline CDR1 and CDR2 sequences are MGHRA and YSYEKL.